A single sample is the source of the 10 T cell receptor beta chains below, sequenced in a study of cytomegalovirus exposure and HLA in healthy donors. PCR used 60 Vbeta primers and 13 Jbeta primers. This table comes from immunoSEQ multiplex PCR, and its TCRdb copy is limited to in-frame clones, with some not included. The table records over 110,000 clones, 82% of them present only once. Sequenced sample: PBMCs. The receptors were gathered from a male donor in good health and CMV-seronegative.

The V and J genes are TRBV9 and TRBJ2-1, with 10 bases matching TRBD2. V was pared by 3 bases and J by 4 bases, with 4 bases of the junction left unmatched. Germline V gene sequence: CDR1 SGDLS, CDR2 YYNGEE. The CDR3 is 15 amino acids. CDR3 residues: CASSGRTSGYNEQFF. The CDR3, as DNA: TGTGCCAGCAGCGGGAGGACTAGCGGTTACAATGAGCAGTTCTTC.

The V gene is TRBV7-9, the J gene TRBJ1-1; 9 bases match TRBD1. Germline V CDR1 and CDR2: SEHNR, FQNEAQ (reference sequence). The CDR3 spans 14 residues. Trimming removed 5 bases from V and 6 bases from J; junction bases left unmatched: 7. CDR3 DNA: TGTGCCAGCAGCCCACTACAGGGGGCCCCTGAAGCTTTCTTT. Translated: CASSPLQGAPEAFF. Supplemented by reference TRBV7-9 and TRBJ1-1, the full variable domain reads DTGVSQNPRHKITKRGQNVTFRCDPISEHNRLYWYRQTLGQGPEFLTYFQNEAQLEKSRLLSDRFSAERPKGSFSTLEIQRTEQGDSAMYLCASSPLQGAPEAFFGQGTRLTVV.

V and J are TRBV5-4 and TRBJ2-3; possibly TRBD2 for D (5 bases). Looked up from germline, CDR1 is SGHNT and CDR2 is YYREEE (reference sequence). V lost 3 bases to trimming and J lost 6 bases, with 8 bases between them. The CDR3 runs 12 residues. The chain's CDR3 is CASSWGADTQYF. The CDR3 DNA follows: TGTGCCAGCAGCTGGGGAGCTGATACGCAGTATTTT.

J is TRBJ2-7 and V is TRBV9, with 7 bases fitting TRBD2. Germline V gives CDR1 SGDLS, CDR2 YYNGEE. J gave up 6 bases and V 3 bases, and 6 bases lay outside the gene matches. CDR3 size: 13 residues. CDR3 nucleotide sequence: TGTGCCAGCAGCGCCCCCGGGACTATCGAGCAGTACTTC. This codes for CASSAPGTIEQYF. The full variable domain, rest sourced from reference TRBV9 and TRBJ2-7, is DSGVTQTPKHLITATGQRVTLRCSPRSGDLSVYWYQQSLDQGLQFLIQYYNGEERAKGNILERFSAQQFPDLHSELNLSSLELGDSALYFCASSAPGTIEQYFGPGTRLTVT.

The table lists this clone with a count of one. For the CDR3, the DNA is TGCGCCAGCAGCTTGGTTTTAGCGGTCTCCTACAATGAGCAGTTCTTC. It translates to CASSLVLAVSYNEQFF. V usage is TRBV5-1 and J usage is TRBJ2-1; D is possibly TRBD2 (6 bases). Germline CDR1 is SGHRS and CDR2 is YFSETQ. Trimming took off 0 bases at V and 0 bases at J, with 10 bases between the two ends. The CDR3 covers 16 residues.

The chain couples TRBV28 to TRBJ2-7; D gene ambiguous. The ends were cut back, 6 bases at V and 2 bases at J, with 14 bases in the middle. Germline CDR1 is MDHEN and CDR2 is SYDVKM. This CDR3 is built from 14 residues. The CDR3 is CASSSRPTPYEQYF. CDR3 sequence (DNA): TGTGCCAGCAGCTCGAGGCCCACCCCCTACGAGCAGTACTTC.

The chain uses TRBV7-2 and TRBJ2-3, with D possibly being TRBD2 (5 bases). Looked up from germline, CDR1 is SGHTA and CDR2 is FQGNSA. This CDR3 is 12 amino acids long. Trimming removed 5 bases from V and 5 bases from J, with 8 bases in between. This CDR3 reads CASSPEGDTQYF. Here the CDR3 DNA reads TGTGCCAGCAGCCCCGAGGGAGATACGCAGTATTTT. The complete variable domain, with remaining parts taken from reference TRBV7-2 and TRBJ2-3, reads GAGVSQSPSNKVTEKGKDVELRCDPISGHTALYWYRQSLGQGLEFLIYFQGNSAPDKSGLPSDRFSAERTGGSVSTLTIQRTQQEDSAVYLCASSPEGDTQYFGPGTRLTVL.

Worth noting for this clone: Germline is not matched at one junction end, which may reflect a read error. The V and J genes are TRBV7-9 and TRBJ2-7; 7 nucleotides agree with TRBD2. Germline V lookup: CDR1 SEHNR, CDR2 FQNEAQ (reference sequence). The CDR3 is 12 residues long. CDR3 in DNA: TGTTCCAGCAGCTTAGGCGGGGGAGAGCAGTACTTC. Translation gives CSSSLGGGEQYF.

This chain connects TRBV2 to TRBJ2-5; D unresolved. The CDR3 runs to 11 residues. CDR1 is SNHLY, CDR2 FYNNEI, per germline. The V and J ends lost 2 bases and 5 bases respectively, with 3 bases between them. DNA of the CDR3: TGTGCCAGCAGTGAATCTGAGACCCAGTACTTC. It is translated as CASSESETQYF.

The rearrangement uses TRBV19 and TRBJ1-1, with D tentatively TRBD1 (6 bases). The CDR3 is made up of 12 amino acids. Trimming cost V 5 bases and J 5 bases, with 9 bases left between them. Germline V CDR1 and CDR2: LNHDA, SQIVND (reference sequence). The CDR3 DNA sequence: TGTGCCAGTAGTGCGACAGGTACTGAAGCTTTCTTT. Amino acid sequence: CASSATGTEAFF.